The following is a T cell receptor beta chain sequence with its context. Its antigen specificity is not known. Within one base of it there is no much larger clone, and no base qualities were kept. The record originates from a study of blood T cell repertoires in COVID-19 (dated by TCRdb to about 2020). Looking at the study overall: The collaborator samples originated in the United States, Italy and Spain and spanned the acute and convalescent phases of COVID-19. The prospective study material was composed of cDNA or gDNA derived from T cells, B-cell-depleted T cells, or PBMCs. The dataset comprised deeply sampled blood TCRbeta repertoires from subjects exposed to, actively infected with, or recovered from COVID-19. The repertoires were made available in a free public database intended to serve as a resource for research on the immune response to SARS-CoV-2. The samples were drawn from two sources: the first 160 participants of the ongoing ImmuneRACE study, and over 950 subjects contributed by 6 global collaborators. Nearly every sample came with metadata listing a de-identified subject ID, COVID-19 status, age in years and sex. HLA class I and class II types, where available, came from metadata supplied by the sample provider rather than from assay-based typing.

V is trimmed back by 1 base and J by 3 bases, and the junction contains 10 bases that no gene match accounts for. The CDR3 spans 18 residues, from the cysteine through the phenylalanine. Only CDR3 DNA is held: 54 bases, read in frame from base 1. Via the germline V gene, CDR1 is SGDLS and CDR2 YYNGEE. Enrolling through a virtual design, the prospective study's participants ranged in age from roughly 18 to 89 years and lived across about two dozen United States geographic areas. Cohort assignment in the prospective study relied on participant-reported clinical history from a screening survey and a study questionnaire. For ImmuneRACE Cohort 3, a participant was defined as recovered based on two consecutive negative NP/OP PCR tests, clearance by a healthcare professional, or resolution of symptoms. In the prospective study, mobile phlebotomists collected whole blood, serum and a nasopharyngeal or oropharyngeal swab from each participant. Over a roughly 2-month period, participants in the prospective study had the option of providing additional blood draws and questionnaires. Before DNA extraction, blood samples from the prospective study were shipped at room temperature or frozen.

What the work shows at the level of the full study, not this receptor alone: How much clinical and demographic metadata was included differed by source and by participant, and the metadata was provided uncurated.

TCRbeta CDR3 regions were amplified from genomic DNA by means of the immunoSEQ Assay, a bias-controlled multiplex PCR. Concerning the study's data processing: The number of nucleated cells in each sample was estimated by amplification of reference gene primers within the assay. To quantify the absolute abundance of each unique TCRbeta CDR3 rearrangement, sequence reads were collapsed and filtered. For each sample, productive Simpson clonality was calculated as the square root of Simpson's diversity index across productive rearrangements. In its TCRdb copy, this immuneACCESS table keeps in-frame sequences only and misses some clones. Where compared with another copy, unresolved V genes explain less than half of these, and the others have no known cause. D and trimming were read from the DNA, whereas the V and J calls and clone size are those reported in that table. Across this sample there are under 300,000 clones, with roughly 89% seen only once. Of the sample, 1.9% is held by the ten largest clones.

Sequencing was carried out using PBMCs or T cells enriched from blood (not recorded which). This clonotype was sampled from a woman aged 55-69 years who had recovered from COVID-19. This receptor chain uses TRBV9 and TRBJ1-4; a stretch of 9 junction bases matches TRBD1. The DNA sequence reads TGTGCCAGCAGCGTAAGGCCGGGACAGGGTTCGGCTAATGAAAAACTGTTTTTT. This codes for CASSVRPGQGSANEKLFF.